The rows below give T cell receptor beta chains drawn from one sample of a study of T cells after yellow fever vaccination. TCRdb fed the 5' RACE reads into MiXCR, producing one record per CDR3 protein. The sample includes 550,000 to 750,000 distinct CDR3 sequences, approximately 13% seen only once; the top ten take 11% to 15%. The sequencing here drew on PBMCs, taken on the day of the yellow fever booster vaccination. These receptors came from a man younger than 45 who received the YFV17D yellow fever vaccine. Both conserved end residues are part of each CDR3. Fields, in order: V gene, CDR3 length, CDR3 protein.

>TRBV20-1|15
CSAVARPGVGETQYF
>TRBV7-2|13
CASSLGRQGTQYF
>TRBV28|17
CASSPPGLLSGANVLTF
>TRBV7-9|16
CASSPRGGRLEETQYF
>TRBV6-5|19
CASSYRAGRYQGLRETQYF
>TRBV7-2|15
CASSSPLKGIGEAFF
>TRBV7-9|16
CASSLRLAGGPDEQFF
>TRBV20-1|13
CSAVGQGDEKLFF
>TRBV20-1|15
CSADPSGRYTDTQYF
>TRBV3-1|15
CASSQMAGGQETQYF
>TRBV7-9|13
CASRLTGGDGYTF
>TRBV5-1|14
CASSRDFYTGELFF
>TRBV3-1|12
CASSRSNQPQHF
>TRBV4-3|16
CASSQILAGGTGELFF
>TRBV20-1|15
CSARDPAGLFSEQFF
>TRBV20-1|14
CSAGGQGLGYEQYF
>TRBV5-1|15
CASSLGLALDYEQYF
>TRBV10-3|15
CAISVDSSGSYEQYF
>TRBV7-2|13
CASSLKWSGELFF
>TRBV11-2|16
CASSLELQGTIHEQYF
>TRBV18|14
CAFPLAGGSGELFF
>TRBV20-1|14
CSATPGGGANEQYF